What follows is one TCR beta chain and its context. Its antigen is not yet known. The record has no base qualities; no much larger clone is one base away. The data derive from a study of CD8+ T cells in alopecia areata (dated by TCRdb to 2016 to 2019). A note on the overall study: The treated patients, all with moderate-to-severe alopecia areata, were enrolled in an open-label pilot trial of oral tofacitinib given at 5 to 10 mg twice daily. Human TCRbeta sequencing covered scalp tissue and sorted CD4+ and CD8+ peripheral blood T cells from patchy and totalis/universalis alopecia areata patients and healthy controls. To study T cell clonal expansion in alopecia areata, the researchers applied high-throughput TCRbeta sequencing to both the C3H/HeJ mouse model and human patients. TCRbeta CDR3 regions were amplified by immunoSEQ multiplex PCR with 35 Vbeta forward and 13 Jbeta reverse primers. Patients stayed on tofacitinib for 6 to 18 months and then had 6 months of follow-up off drug so that delayed response and recurrence could be assessed. RNA was extracted with the PAXgene miRNA kit for fixed scalp, the miRNeasy kit for PBMCs, and the RNeasy kit for mouse skin. Biopsies were taken from tofacitinib-treated patients at baseline and at 4 and 24 weeks of treatment, and a later scalp biopsy was taken in several of the tofacitinib-treated patients. Scalp clonality was compared among normal scalp (n=4), patchy alopecia areata scalp (n=8), and alopecia totalis/universalis scalp (n=8). In treated patients, disease severity was measured using the SALT score, which gives the percentage of scalp surface area affected. General findings and caveats noted by the study authors: Compared with normal scalp, lesional scalp had higher clonality and more expanded CD8+ clones, particularly in alopecia totalis/universalis, a pattern that suggests antigenic drive. Compared with mice, TCR sequences shared between patients were less clear, possibly partly because of HLA diversity across the patient population. Unlike mouse skin, which is dominated by gammadelta T cells, normal human skin has resident alphabeta T cells that are also sequenced, and this complicates analysis of the scalp TCR repertoire. Scalp clonality and the number of expanded CD8+ clones among the top 100 scalp clones were significantly decreased by tofacitinib. Many expanded lesional clones were found to persist in scalp and blood during tofacitinib treatment, and relapse after treatment cessation may be partly explained by this persistence. Because the treated cohort was small and had only one nonresponder, larger studies are needed to examine links between baseline CD8+ expansion and response.

Library preparation was by the immunoSEQ multiplex PCR assay. For TCR sequencing, RNA was extracted from every sample and reverse transcribed into cDNA to serve as template. First-strand cDNA was synthesized using SuperScript III with a 2:1 mix of oligo-dT and random hexamers. A synthetic immune receptor repertoire was used to gauge amplification bias, and whatever bias remained was removed computationally. As for how the authors treated the data: After raw reads were preprocessed to remove errors, the CDR3 was defined following IMGT conventions as running from the conserved cysteine to phenylalanine. Clonality was computed by normalizing Shannon entropy by log2 of the number of productive unique TCRs and subtracting the result from 1. Whether scalp clones were CD4 or CD8 was inferred by matching scalp TCRbeta sequences against CD4 and CD8 repertoires sorted from blood. The table comes from immuneACCESS by way of TCRdb, which keeps in-frame sequences with V and J called. Part of the clones is missing from these tables; in studies checked, under half for an unresolved V gene and the rest for unknown reasons. D and trimming were read from the DNA, whereas the V and J calls and clone size are those reported in that table. This sample holds 85,000 to 110,000 clones; more than 75% were observed only once. More than 9.5% of the sample is taken by the ten largest.

The germline V and J ends show losses of 5 bases and 9 bases respectively, and no gene match explains 17 bases of the junction. Counted from cysteine to phenylalanine, this CDR3 has 18 amino acids. Only CDR3 DNA remains: 54 bases, in frame from the first base. Sequences SEHNR (CDR1) and FQNEAQ (CDR2) are obtained from the germline V gene (reference sequence). In the paper's terms, the treatment or condition label means: oral pan-JAK inhibitor, 5-10 mg twice daily. Lesional scalp punch biopsies and peripheral blood were collected from alopecia areata patients. PBMCs were isolated by density centrifugation and stained for CD3, CD4 and CD8, and CD4+ and CD8+ T cells were sorted on a FACSAria.

Source: CD8+ T cells sorted from blood, taken at approximately week 30, from a patient treated with tofacitinib. The sequence derives from a human donor with alopecia areata. The V and J genes are TRBV7-9 and TRBJ2-1, with TRBD2 identical over 12 junction bases. In nucleotide form, the sequence is TGTGCCAGCAGCGAAAACTCCCAGGGGCTAGCGGGGGGGCCTGAGCAGTTCTTC. Translated, it reads CASSENSQGLAGGPEQFF.